Following are 22 T cell receptor beta chains from one sample sequenced in a study of human T cells and chemical hapten exposure. TCRdb reprocessed the RACE reads via MiXCR and lists one record per CDR3 protein. The sample has more than 55,000 distinct CDR3 sequences, more than 7.5% seen once. Time point defined: pre-sensitization, week 0. Documented treatment: therapeutic diphenylcyclopropenone sensitization with weekly scalp DPC. Here the sequenced sample was whole blood, taken in connection with sensitization to the hapten diphenylcyclopropenone (DPC). The receptor source for this set is a man aged 35-49 years with alopecia areata. Some clones in this sample may be carry-over from other donors' samples.

This clonotype was picked up a small number of times. CDR3 nucleotide sequence: TGCAGCGTTGAAGTAGGGGACCAAGAGACCCAGTACTTC. It is translated as CSVEVGDQETQYF. The genes are TRBV29-1 and TRBJ2-5; weak D call: TRBD1 (5 bases). Germline lookup yields CDR1 SQVTM and CDR2 ANQGSEA. Trimming cost V 1 base and J 0 bases, with 6 bases left between them. CDR3 length: 13 amino acids.

The chain has TRBV28 and TRBJ2-5, with D possibly matching TRBD1 (6 bases). Germline assignment: CDR1 MDHEN and CDR2 SYDVKM. The CDR3 runs 11 residues. Trimming took off 6 bases at V and 8 bases at J, with 10 bases between the two ends. The CDR3 DNA reads as TGTGCCAGCAGGGACAGCCAAACCCAGTACTTC. Translating gives CASRDSQTQYF.

The chain has TRBV7-2 and TRBJ2-1; maybe TRBD1 (5 bases). This CDR3 has 12 amino acids. With 4 bases removed from V and 14 bases from J, the gap between germline ends came to 15 bases. The V gene's germline CDR1 is SGHTA and CDR2 FQGNSA. The CDR3: CASSSPGLVKFF. In DNA form, the CDR3 reads TGTGCCAGCAGCTCCCCAGGGTTGGTGAAGTTCTTC.

The chain is built from TRBV5-1 and TRBJ1-1; 7 bases are shared with TRBD1. Germline V gene sequence: CDR1 SGHRS, CDR2 YFSETQ. The junction had 6 bases not matched to a gene; V was cut back by 4 bases and J by 0 bases. The CDR3 consists of 15 residues. The CDR3: CASSEGQLLNTEAFF. In DNA, the CDR3 is TGCGCCAGCAGCGAGGGACAGCTCTTGAACACTGAAGCTTTCTTT.

The chain uses TRBV6-2 or TRBV6-3 and TRBJ2-6; unclear D gene. In germline, CDR1 is MNHEY, CDR2 SVGEGT. The CDR3 extends over 15 amino acids. V lost 6 bases to trimming and J lost 1 base, with 10 bases between them. Here the CDR3 reads CASSDQVSGANVLTF. CDR3 in DNA: TGTGCCAGCAGCGACCAAGTTTCTGGGGCCAACGTCCTGACTTTC.

This clonotype came up a few times. The CDR3 DNA sequence: TGTGCCAGCAGCTCACAGGGGGCGCTTGGGGCCAACGTCCTGACTTTC. This codes for CASSSQGALGANVLTF. The rearrangement uses TRBV7-2 and TRBJ2-6; TRBD1 agrees at 9 bases. Germline trimming cut 4 bases from V and 3 bases from J; bases unmatched to any gene: 4. This CDR3 contains 16 residues. Per the germline V gene, CDR1 is SGHTA and CDR2 is FQGNSA.

At least ten counts were recorded for this clonotype. V usage is TRBV4-1 and J usage is TRBJ2-1; D unresolved. V dropped 1 base and J dropped 6 bases, with 16 bases sitting between them. Germline lookup yields CDR1 MGHRA and CDR2 YSYEKL. CDR3 size: 16 residues. CDR3 bases: TGCGCCAGCAGCCAAGGTGAAGCTAAACGCTCCAATGAGCAGTTCTTC. This encodes CASSQGEAKRSNEQFF.

This clonotype was counted many times. The rearrangement uses TRBV12-3 or TRBV12-4 and TRBJ1-6; no firm D call. V lost 2 bases, J lost 10 bases, and 12 bases lay in between. This CDR3 has 14 residues. CDR3 coding DNA: TGTGCCAGCAGTTTAAAGGGTATCGGGTCACCCCTCCACTTT. It codes for CASSLKGIGSPLHF.

This clonotype occurred many times. The chain couples TRBV6-5 to TRBJ2-4; 11 nucleotides line up with TRBD1. Per the germline V gene, CDR1 is MNHEY and CDR2 is SVGAGI. The CDR3 spans 15 residues. V lost 8 bases, J lost 7 bases, and 10 bases stayed unmatched. CDR3 region: CASQYSGTGGNIQYF. The CDR3 nucleotides read TGTGCCAGCCAATATTCCGGGACAGGGGGGAACATTCAGTACTTC.

This clonotype was recorded at least ten times. The gene calls are TRBV15 and TRBJ2-7; weak D call: TRBD1 (5 bases). Germline V gene data show CDR1 as LNHNV and CDR2 as YYDKDF (reference sequence). The CDR3 sequence is 14 residues long. Trimming removed 3 bases from V and 1 base from J, with 10 bases in between. As DNA, the CDR3 is TGTGCCACCAGCAGGTCAACAGGATCCTACGAGCAGTACTTC. Its protein is CATSRSTGSYEQYF.

On this clonotype: A read error may explain this, as a much larger clone is one base away. V gene TRBV7-2 combines with J gene TRBJ2-1; possibly TRBD2 for D (6 bases). CDR3 length equals 14 residues. The germline V gene has CDR1 SGHTA and CDR2 FQGNSA. CDR3 coding DNA: TGTGCCAGCGGCTTAGCAGCGGGTAACAATGAGCAGTTCTTC. This translates into CASGLAAGNNEQFF.

This chain links TRBV28 with TRBJ1-2, with D hard to call. The CDR3 runs 14 residues. Germline CDR1 MDHEN, CDR2 SYDVKM. Trimming shortened V by 1 base and J by 2 bases, and 8 bases separated the two germline ends. The CDR3 sequence: CASSLSGTNYGYTF. The CDR3 coding sequence is TGTGCCAGCAGTTTATCGGGCACCAACTATGGCTACACCTTC.

This clonotype was found many times. This rearrangement joins TRBV5-4 to TRBJ1-2; the D is unclear. This CDR3 region has 13 residues. V lost 0 bases to trimming and J lost 6 bases, with 9 bases between them. Germline assignment: CDR1 SGHNT and CDR2 YYREEE (reference sequence). The CDR3 nucleotides read TGTGCCAGCAGCTTGGACATAACTGATGGCTACACCTTC. Amino acid sequence: CASSLDITDGYTF.

This clonotype was observed a handful of times. J is TRBJ2-7 and V is TRBV10-3; 14 nucleotides line up with TRBD2. CDR1 is ENHRY and CDR2 is SYGVKD in the germline V gene. The V gene end was trimmed by 10 bases and the J gene end by 4 bases; junction bases not matched to a gene: 15. The CDR3 extends over 17 amino acids. The CDR3 nucleotides read TGTGCCACTCCAAGGGGGGGGACTAGCGGGAGAGGGTACGAGCAGTACTTC. This gives the protein CATPRGGTSGRGYEQYF.

This clonotype has a count of ten or more. The chain has TRBV28 and TRBJ2-7, with D possibly being TRBD1 or TRBD2 (5 bases each). CDR1 MDHEN and CDR2 SYDVKM come from the germline V gene. The CDR3 has 15 amino acids. Deletions cut 5 bases from V and 1 base from J, with 15 bases between. For the CDR3, the DNA is TGTGCCAGCAGTCCCGGACTGGGACCTTCCTACGAGCAGTACTTC. This encodes CASSPGLGPSYEQYF.

This clonotype was seen a few times. The V and J genes are TRBV7-6 and TRBJ2-3; 8 bases are shared with TRBD2. The CDR3 runs 16 residues. Trimming took 5 bases from V and 2 from J; bases not matched to a gene: 9. Germline V gene sequence: CDR1 SGHVS, CDR2 FNYEAQ. This chain's CDR3 is CASSPGVAGPTDTQYF. In nucleotides, the CDR3 is TGTGCCAGCAGCCCTGGGGTAGCGGGACCCACAGATACGCAGTATTTT. Variable domain in full (rest from reference TRBV7-6 and TRBJ2-3): GAGVSQSPRYKVTKRGQDVALRCDPISGHVSLYWYRQALGQGPEFLTYFNYEAQQDKSGLPNDRFSAERPEGSISTLTIQRTEQRDSAMYRCASSPGVAGPTDTQYFGPGTRLTVL.

This clonotype showed up just a few times. J is TRBJ2-5 and V is TRBV10-3; 10 positions match TRBD2. CDR1 is ENHRY, CDR2 SYGVKD, per germline. This CDR3 has 14 residues. After removal of 10 bases from V and 1 base from J, the junction contained 6 bases not matched to a gene. The CDR3 is CATKREGSQETQYF. The CDR3 nucleotides read TGTGCCACTAAGCGGGAGGGCTCCCAAGAGACCCAGTACTTC.

This clonotype was seen more than once but under ten times. The chain combines TRBV7-8 with TRBJ2-7; D assignment may be TRBD1 or TRBD2 (6 bases each). The V gene's germline CDR1 is SGHVS and CDR2 FQNEAQ. Trimming removed 4 bases at V and 7 bases at J, with 20 bases between. CDR3 length equals 15 residues. CDR3 loop: CASSSYRDWTREQYF. CDR3 DNA: TGTGCCAGCAGCTCCTACAGGGACTGGACGCGTGAGCAGTACTTC.

About this clonotype itself: This may be a read error, as it is one base from a much larger clone. The rearrangement links TRBV11-2 to TRBJ2-7; 7 nucleotides line up with TRBD1. After removal of 5 bases from V and 7 bases from J, the junction contained 8 bases not matched to a gene. The CDR3 sequence is 13 residues long. From germline, CDR1 is SGHAT and CDR2 FQNNGV. The CDR3 is CASSLRQGREQYF. The CDR3 nucleotides read TGTGCCAGCAGCCTAAGACAGGGCAGAGAGCAGTACTTC. The full variable domain, completed using reference TRBV11-2 and TRBJ2-7, is EAGVAQSPRYKIIEKRQSVAFWCNPISGHATLYWYQQILGQGPKLLIQFQNNGVVDDSQLPKDRFSAERLKGVDSTLKIQPAKLEDSAVYLCASSLRQGREQYFGPGTRLTVT.

This clonotype was recorded many times. Written as DNA, the CDR3 is TGTGCCAGCAGACCCGGGACAGGGCTGGACATTCAGTACTTC. Protein: CASRPGTGLDIQYF. The rearrangement links TRBV12-3 or TRBV12-4 to TRBJ2-4, with 9 bases lining up with TRBD1. V was clipped by 6 bases and J by 8 bases; unmatched bases: 8. The CDR3 contains 14 residues.

The chain combines TRBV28 with TRBJ2-2; D uncertain. The CDR3 length is 12 residues. Germline V gene data show CDR1 as MDHEN and CDR2 as SYDVKM. Trimming cost V 8 bases and J 2 bases, with 6 bases left between them. This CDR3 is CASRTNTGELFF. The DNA of the CDR3 is TGTGCCAGCCGAACTAACACCGGGGAGCTGTTTTTT.

This clonotype was detected only a few times. The V call is TRBV20-1, the J call TRBJ2-3, with 9 bases matching TRBD2. With V trimmed by 6 bases and J by 5 bases, 9 bases remained unmatched. Germline V CDR1 and CDR2: DFQATT, SNEGSKA (reference sequence). The CDR3 has 14 residues. The CDR3 DNA reads as TGCAGTGCCCCGGGACTAGCCAGAGAAGATACGCAGTATTTT. Translated, it gives CSAPGLAREDTQYF.